Listed here are 28 T cell receptor beta chains from one sample, sequenced in a study of shared clonotypes between healthy human individuals. Method: immunoSEQ multiplex PCR; TCRdb's copy keeps in-frame clones and lacks some. The repertoire holds 760,000 or so clones, with just over 95% as singletons. The naive CD8 population came from CD45RO-negative cells selected for CCR7, without terminally differentiated effector memory CD45RA+ cells. Sequenced material: naive CD8+ T cells sorted from blood. The receptor set was obtained from a man younger than 45 in good health.

The gene calls are TRBV10-1 and TRBJ2-7; a possible D gene is TRBD2 (6 bases). Germline V CDR1 and CDR2: WNHNN, SYGVQD (reference sequence). Trimming took off 1 base at V and 7 bases at J, with 11 bases between the two ends. This CDR3 spans 13 amino acids. The CDR3 protein is CASSEFAGGEQYF. The CDR3, as DNA: TGCGCCAGCAGTGAGTTCGCCGGGGGTGAGCAGTACTTC.

The V call is TRBV29-1, the J call TRBJ2-7; D call uncertain. Germline V gene sequence: CDR1 SQVTM, CDR2 ANQGSEA. This CDR3 spans 14 amino acids. V was clipped by 3 bases and J by 6 bases, with 18 bases between them. The CDR3 here is CSVDPGKAFAEQYF. CDR3 DNA: TGCAGCGTTGACCCCGGTAAAGCCTTCGCCGAGCAGTACTTC.

Concerning this clone itself: Other nucleotide sequences from this sample produce the same CDR3. The chain has TRBV11-2 and TRBJ2-1; no clear D gene. V was cut by 1 base and J by 2 bases, with 0 bases left in between. Germline V CDR1 and CDR2: SGHAT, FQNNGV. CDR3 size: 12 residues. The CDR3: CASSLAYNEQFF. In DNA form, the CDR3 reads TGTGCCAGCAGCTTAGCCTACAATGAGCAGTTCTTC.

Worth noting for this clone: Distinct nucleotide sequences in the sample also encode this CDR3. V gene TRBV27 combines with J gene TRBJ2-7; D possibly matches TRBD1 or TRBD2 (5 bases each). Trimming pared 3 bases from V and 2 bases from J, leaving 11 bases between. Germline lookup yields CDR1 MNHEY and CDR2 SMNVEV (reference sequence). The CDR3 is made up of 14 amino acids. Here the CDR3 reads CASSFGQGPYEQYF. CDR3 nucleotide sequence: TGTGCCAGCAGTTTCGGGCAGGGACCCTACGAGCAGTACTTC.

The chain joins TRBV9 to TRBJ1-2; D gene uncertain. Germline CDR1 and CDR2: SGDLS and YYNGEE. The CDR3 extends over 15 amino acids. V lost 3 bases and J lost 6, with 18 bases in between. The CDR3 DNA is TGTGCCAGCAGCGATAGTATGGATGGCAGGAATGGCTACACCTTC. Translating it yields CASSDSMDGRNGYTF.

The chain uses TRBV13 and TRBJ2-7; 10 nucleotides match TRBD2. CDR1 and CDR2 from the germline V gene are PRHDT and FYEKMQ (reference sequence). The length of the CDR3 is 14 residues. Germline trimming cut 5 bases from V and 5 bases from J; bases unmatched to any gene: 6. The CDR3 loop reads CASSLGTSVDEQYF. The CDR3 DNA sequence: TGTGCCAGCAGCCTCGGGACTAGCGTGGACGAGCAGTACTTC. Based on the CDR3 plus reference TRBV13 and TRBJ2-7, the full variable domain is AAGVIQSPRHLIKEKRETATLKCYPIPRHDTVYWYQQGPGQDPQFLISFYEKMQSDKGSIPDRFSAQQFSDYHSELNMSSLELGDSALYFCASSLGTSVDEQYFGPGTRLTVT.

The rearrangement links TRBV28 to TRBJ2-3, with TRBD2 matching 10 bases. With 5 bases clipped from V and 1 base from J, the junction kept 3 bases outside the gene matches. The germline CDR1 and CDR2 sequences are MDHEN and SYDVKM. This CDR3 has 15 residues. CDR3 amino acids: CASSTLAGGTDTQYF. CDR3 nucleotides: TGTGCCAGCAGTACCCTAGCGGGAGGCACAGATACGCAGTATTTT.

The chain links TRBV28 to TRBJ2-7; 8 nucleotides align to TRBD1. The V gene's germline CDR1 is MDHEN and CDR2 SYDVKM. This CDR3 region has 16 residues. Trimming cost V 5 bases and J 3 bases; bases outside gene matches: 12. CDR3 coding DNA: TGTGCCAGCAGTACAAACACAGGGGGGCACGGCTACGAGCAGTACTTC. Amino acids: CASSTNTGGHGYEQYF.

The V call is TRBV5-1, the J call TRBJ1-1; no definite D call. This CDR3 has 11 residues. Germline V gene sequence: CDR1 SGHRS, CDR2 YFSETQ. V dropped 6 bases and J dropped 1 base, with 4 bases sitting between them. CDR3 DNA: TGCGCCAGCACAGGGAACACTGAAGCTTTCTTT. This encodes CASTGNTEAFF.

The chain uses TRBV5-6 and TRBJ2-7; TRBD2 might be the D (6 bases). Germline V gene sequence: CDR1 SGHDT, CDR2 YYEEEE. The CDR3 is 17 amino acids. The V end lost 4 bases, the J end lost 3 bases, and 23 bases lay between the germline ends. Here the CDR3 DNA reads TGTGCCAGCAGCCCGTGGACTATTACGGTAGAGAGCTACGAGCAGTACTTC. Its translation: CASSPWTITVESYEQYF.

The chain joins TRBV7-9 to TRBJ2-3; D assignment may be TRBD1 or TRBD2 (5 bases each). The V end lost 6 bases, the J end lost 0 bases, and 16 bases lay between the germline ends. Germline V gene sequence: CDR1 SEHNR, CDR2 FQNEAQ (reference sequence). The CDR3 loop spans 16 amino acids. The CDR3 DNA reads TGTGCCAGCAGTTCGACTCGGGACGGAAGCACAGATACGCAGTATTTT. It specifies CASSSTRDGSTDTQYF.

V is TRBV5-4 and J is TRBJ2-6, with 9 positions matching TRBD2. V lost 4 bases and J lost 2; bases outside the gene matches: 1. Germline CDR1 and CDR2: SGHNT and YYREEE (reference sequence). CDR3 size: 15 residues. The DNA of the CDR3 is TGTGCCAGCAGCCGGACTAGCGCTGGGGCCAACGTCCTGACTTTC. Its translation: CASSRTSAGANVLTF.

V is TRBV27 and J is TRBJ2-3; 10 positions agree with TRBD2. Germline V CDR1 and CDR2: MNHEY, SMNVEV (reference sequence). Germline trimming cut 2 bases from V and 3 bases from J; bases unmatched to any gene: 2. CDR3 length equals 15 residues. The CDR3 bases are TGTGCCAGCAGTTTACTAGCGGGAGTTACAGATACGCAGTATTTT. Amino acids: CASSLLAGVTDTQYF.

V gene TRBV7-8 combines with J gene TRBJ2-1; 7 bases line up with TRBD2. CDR1 SGHVS and CDR2 FQNEAQ come from the germline V gene. This CDR3 has 17 amino acids. After removal of 2 bases from V and 6 bases from J, the junction contained 13 bases not matched to a gene. CDR3 sequence: CASSLRLANRGRNEQFF. CDR3 sequence (DNA): TGTGCCAGCAGCTTAAGACTAGCTAACCGAGGGCGCAATGAGCAGTTCTTC.

The rearrangement links TRBV7-9 to TRBJ2-2; maybe TRBD1 (5 bases). V shed 3 bases and J shed 4 bases, with 12 bases lying between them. The CDR3 loop spans 15 amino acids. Germline values: CDR1 SEHNR, CDR2 FQNEAQ (reference sequence). Here the CDR3 reads CASSLTERTTGELFF. DNA of the CDR3: TGTGCCAGCAGCTTGACAGAGAGGACCACCGGGGAGCTGTTTTTT.

The chain joins TRBV6-5 to TRBJ2-7, with D maybe TRBD2 (5 bases). With 5 bases removed from V and 3 bases from J, the gap between germline ends came to 14 bases. The CDR3 has 14 residues. Looked up from germline, CDR1 is MNHEY and CDR2 is SVGAGI. CDR3 DNA: TGTGCCAGCAGTACCACCGACGGGGACTACGAGCAGTACTTC. This translates into CASSTTDGDYEQYF.

The chain uses TRBV11-3 and TRBJ2-5; D is undetermined. The length of the CDR3 is 15 residues. V shed 0 bases and J shed 1 base, with 9 bases lying between them. From germline, CDR1 is SGHNT and CDR2 YENEEA. Written as DNA, the CDR3 is TGTGCCAGCAGCTTAGAGACGGCAGTCCAAGAGACCCAGTACTTC. It codes for CASSLETAVQETQYF.

The rearrangement uses TRBV4-3 and TRBJ1-2; D is unclear. V was cut by 0 bases and J by 0 bases, with 8 bases left in between. This CDR3 spans 15 amino acids. CDR1 and CDR2 from the germline V gene are LGHNA and YSLEER. CDR3 amino acids: CASSQERTSNYGYTF. CDR3 DNA: TGCGCCAGCAGCCAAGAGCGGACTTCTAACTATGGCTACACCTTC.

V usage is TRBV14 and J usage is TRBJ2-3, with 7 bases lining up with TRBD1. The CDR3 runs 17 residues. The V gene end was trimmed by 2 bases and the J gene end by 3 bases; junction bases not matched to a gene: 11. Germline CDR1 and CDR2: SGHDN and FVKESK. The CDR3 reads CASSQKTGYLGTDTQYF. CDR3 DNA: TGTGCCAGCAGCCAAAAGACAGGGTATTTGGGGACAGATACGCAGTATTTT.

Comment on this clone: The junction shows a germline mismatch at one end, possibly a read error. J is TRBJ1-3 and V is TRBV28; D might be TRBD1 (5 bases). CDR3 length: 14 residues. The V gene's germline CDR1 is MDHEN and CDR2 SYDVKM. The CDR3 sequence is CAGSFRVSGNTIYF. Here the CDR3 DNA reads TGTGCCGGCAGTTTCAGGGTTTCTGGAAACACCATATATTTT.

J is TRBJ2-4 and V is TRBV2; D not certain. Between the trimmed V and J ends, which lost 4 bases and 1 base, there was a span of 14 bases. This CDR3 is built from 16 residues. CDR1 and CDR2 (germline): SNHLY, FYNNEI. The CDR3 spells CASSGSTVGAKNIQYF. CDR3 in DNA: TGTGCCAGCAGTGGTAGCACAGTGGGCGCCAAAAACATTCAGTACTTC.

The chain is built from TRBV7-8 and TRBJ2-3; no firm D call. CDR1 SGHVS and CDR2 FQNEAQ come from the germline V gene. The CDR3 spans 16 residues. V was cut by 8 bases and J by 1 base, with 19 bases left in between. CDR3 DNA sequence: TGTGCCAGCCTCGGACGGAACGTGTACGGCACAGATACGCAGTATTTT. It is translated as CASLGRNVYGTDTQYF.

This chain links TRBV5-5 with TRBJ2-3; D call uncertain. V lost 4 bases to trimming and J lost 0 bases, with 12 bases between them. CDR3 length: 15 residues. The germline CDR1 and CDR2 sequences are SGHKS and YYEKEE (reference sequence). CDR3 coding DNA: TGTGCCAGCAGCCCGAATCCCCCTAGCACAGATACGCAGTATTTT. The encoded protein is CASSPNPPSTDTQYF. Full variable domain (missing parts from reference TRBV5-5 and TRBJ2-3): DAGVTQSPTHLIKTRGQQVTLRCSPISGHKSVSWYQQVLGQGPQFIFQYYEKEERGRGNFPDRFSARQFPNYSSELNVNALLLGDSALYLCASSPNPPSTDTQYFGPGTRLTVL.

The chain links TRBV10-1 to TRBJ2-7; D is uncertain. Per the germline V gene, CDR1 is WNHNN and CDR2 is SYGVQD (reference sequence). V shed 3 bases and J shed 0 bases, with 6 bases lying between them. The CDR3 spans 13 residues. For the CDR3, the DNA is TGCGCCAGCAGTGACGGCCTCTCCTACGAGCAGTACTTC. Encoded protein: CASSDGLSYEQYF.

This sequence joins TRBV5-1 and TRBJ2-1; D possibly uses TRBD1 or TRBD2 (6 bases each). Germline CDR1 SGHRS, CDR2 YFSETQ. V was cut by 2 bases and J by 3 bases, with 9 bases left in between. The CDR3 loop spans 14 amino acids. CDR3 sequence reads: CASSFGGGYNEQFF. The CDR3 DNA reads TGCGCCAGCAGCTTTGGAGGGGGCTACAATGAGCAGTTCTTC. The full variable domain, in which reference TRBV5-1 and TRBJ2-1 provide the parts outside the CDR3, is KAGVTQTPRYLIKTRGQQVTLSCSPISGHRSVSWYQQTPGQGLQFLFEYFSETQRNKGNFPGRFSGRQFSNSRSEMNVSTLELGDSALYLCASSFGGGYNEQFFGPGTRLTVL.

This chain connects TRBV4-1 to TRBJ1-4; tentatively, D is TRBD1 (5 bases). CDR3 length: 14 amino acids. Trimming took off 4 bases at V and 7 bases at J, with 13 bases between the two ends. Germline V gene sequence: CDR1 MGHRA, CDR2 YSYEKL. The CDR3 DNA follows: TGCGCCAGCAGCCCCGGGGCAGAGGGTGAAAAACTGTTTTTT. Residues: CASSPGAEGEKLFF.

The rearrangement uses TRBV27 and TRBJ2-5; D might be TRBD1 (5 bases). This CDR3 is 15 amino acids long. Trimming cost V 6 bases and J 3 bases, with 17 bases left between them. CDR1 and CDR2 from the germline V gene are MNHEY and SMNVEV (reference sequence). CDR3 DNA sequence: TGTGCCAGCAGGGCGGTGTGGGTCAGGGAAGAGACCCAGTACTTC. Its protein is CASRAVWVREETQYF.

The chain recombines TRBV2 with TRBJ1-2; maybe TRBD1 (5 bases). The CDR3 runs 15 residues. V was pared by 1 base and J by 2 bases, with 11 bases between. Germline values: CDR1 SNHLY, CDR2 FYNNEI. The CDR3 protein is CASSEGVGLNYGYTF. The CDR3 nucleotides read TGTGCCAGCAGTGAAGGGGTGGGGCTGAACTATGGCTACACCTTC. Complete variable domain (other parts from reference TRBV2 and TRBJ1-2): EPEVTQTPSHQVTQMGQEVILRCVPISNHLYFYWYRQILGQKVEFLVSFYNNEISEKSEIFDDQFSVERPDGSNFTLKIRSTKLEDSAMYFCASSEGVGLNYGYTFGSGTRLTVV.